This T cell receptor (beta chain) was captured by sequencing in a study of PD-1 blockade in classical Hodgkin lymphoma. CDR3 length: 16 amino acids. Germline V lookup: CDR1 MRHNA, CDR2 SNTAGT. V dropped 0 bases and J dropped 5 bases, with 16 bases sitting between them. Sequencing used immunoSEQ multiplex PCR; TCRdb keeps in-frame clones, though not all of them. The repertoire holds more than 9,500 clones, about 88% seen once, with roughly 29% in the top ten. Every single patient, without exception, relapsed after autologous stem cell transplantation, and brentuximab vedotin exposure varied. The chain carries TRBV6-4 and TRBJ1-1, with no clear D. The starting material was peripheral blood mononuclear cells (PBMCs), obtained at baseline. The TCR was taken from a human donor with classical Hodgkin lymphoma. CDR3 amino acids: CASSDSNSGPRTEAFF. For the CDR3, the DNA is TGTGCCAGCAGTGACTCGAACAGTGGTCCACGGACTGAAGCTTTCTTT.